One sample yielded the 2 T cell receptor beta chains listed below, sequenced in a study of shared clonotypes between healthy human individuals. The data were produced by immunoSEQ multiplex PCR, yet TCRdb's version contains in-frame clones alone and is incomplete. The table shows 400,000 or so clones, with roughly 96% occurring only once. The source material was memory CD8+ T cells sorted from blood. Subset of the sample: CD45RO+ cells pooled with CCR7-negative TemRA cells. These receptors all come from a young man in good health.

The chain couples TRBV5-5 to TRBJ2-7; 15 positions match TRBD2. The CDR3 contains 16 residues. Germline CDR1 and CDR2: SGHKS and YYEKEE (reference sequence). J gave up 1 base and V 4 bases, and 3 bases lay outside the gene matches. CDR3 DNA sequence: TGTGCCAGCAGCCCGGGACTAGCGGGAGGATCCTACGAGCAGTACTTC. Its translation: CASSPGLAGGSYEQYF.

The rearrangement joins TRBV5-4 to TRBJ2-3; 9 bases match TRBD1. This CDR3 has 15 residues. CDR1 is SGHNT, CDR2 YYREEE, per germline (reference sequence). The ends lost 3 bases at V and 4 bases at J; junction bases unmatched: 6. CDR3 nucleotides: TGTGCCAGCAGCTCACGGGACAGGGACTCAGATACGCAGTATTTT. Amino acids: CASSSRDRDSDTQYF.